This TCR beta chain was captured by sequencing in a study of blood T cell repertoires in COVID-19. Across the study: Some COVID-19 samples were acute and others convalescent; all came from the United States, Italy and Spain. From T cells, B-cell-depleted T cells, or PBMCs came the material, which was cDNA or gDNA.

This clone was observed at least ten times. Assay: immunoSEQ multiplex PCR; the TCRdb copy retains only in-frame clones and omits some. Of about 140,000 clones in the sample, 86% were seen once. Germline CDR1 MNHEY, CDR2 SVGAGI. CDR3 length equals 14 residues. Trimming removed 2 bases from V and 5 bases from J; junction bases left unmatched: 3. This receptor was identified in an older woman with acute or convalescent COVID-19. This chain joins TRBV6-5 and TRBJ1-1; 9 bases match TRBD1. Sequenced input: peripheral blood. The CDR3 protein is CASSYDRGKTEAFF. The CDR3 DNA sequence: TGTGCCAGCAGTTACGACAGGGGGAAAACTGAAGCTTTCTTT.